These 26 T cell receptor beta chains share one sample of origin, sequenced in a study of CD8+ T cells in alopecia areata. As the sequencing template, cDNA was produced by extracting RNA and reverse transcribing it. TCRdb keeps only in-frame clones here, not all; method: immunoSEQ multiplex PCR. The data show under 300,000 clones, less than 80% seen once. The sequencing here drew on CD4+ T cells sorted from blood, taken at week 0. The receptors were sampled from a human donor with alopecia areata.

The chain has TRBV7-9 and TRBJ1-5; 7 nucleotides line up with TRBD1. The CDR3 extends over 12 amino acids. The V gene end was trimmed by 9 bases and the J gene end by 8 bases; junction bases not matched to a gene: 7. Germline CDR1 and CDR2: SEHNR and FQNEAQ (reference sequence). CDR3 residues: CASTQGFKPQHF. CDR3 in DNA: TGTGCCAGTACACAGGGGTTCAAGCCCCAGCATTTT.

On this clone itself: One end of the junction varies from germline; a read error may be responsible. This chain connects TRBV7-2 to TRBJ2-5; D is possibly TRBD1 (6 bases). CDR1 and CDR2 from the germline V gene are SGHTA and FQGNSA. This CDR3 comprises 13 residues. In nucleotides, the CDR3 is TGTGCCAGCAGTCAGGGGCCCCAAGGGACCCAGTACTTC. This encodes CASSQGPQGTQYF.

The chain recombines TRBV5-4 with TRBJ1-2; D is unclear. This CDR3 comprises 12 residues. CDR1 and CDR2 (germline): SGHNT, YYREEE (reference sequence). Trimming left V 7 bases short and J 7 bases short, with 14 bases between. The CDR3, as DNA: TGTGCCAGCTCCCTCGGGTCTTCTGGCTACACCTTC. This translates into CASSLGSSGYTF. The variable domain in full, with the rest retrieved from reference TRBV5-4 and TRBJ1-2, is ETGVTQSPTHLIKTRGQQVTLRCSSQSGHNTVSWYQQALGQGPQFIFQYYREEENGRGNFPPRFSGLQFPNYSSELNVNALELDDSALYLCASSLGSSGYTFGSGTRLTVV.

The V call is TRBV5-4, the J call TRBJ2-5; 7 nucleotides line up with TRBD2. V gave up 8 bases and J gave up 1 base; unmatched junction bases: 5. From germline, CDR1 is SGHNT and CDR2 YYREEE (reference sequence). The CDR3 length is 13 residues. CDR3 residues: CASGSGAQETQYF. The CDR3 nucleotides read TGTGCCAGTGGGAGCGGGGCCCAAGAGACCCAGTACTTC.

The chain carries TRBV5-6 and TRBJ2-7; tentative D call: TRBD1 (6 bases). CDR1 is SGHDT, CDR2 YYEEEE, per germline. V was shortened by 2 bases and J by 1 base, with 13 bases between the two germline ends. This CDR3 is 15 amino acids long. CDR3 region: CASSFRDKPSYEQYF. The CDR3 nucleotides read TGTGCCAGCAGCTTCCGGGACAAGCCTTCCTACGAGCAGTACTTC.

A single count supports this clone. The chain has TRBV19 and TRBJ1-5; 7 nucleotides match TRBD1. V shed 5 bases and J 3 bases; nucleotides not matched to a gene: 4. The CDR3 runs to 14 residues. Per germline, CDR1 LNHDA and CDR2 SQIVND (reference sequence). The CDR3 loop reads CASSWDSNNQPQHF. CDR3 DNA sequence: TGTGCCAGTAGTTGGGACAGCAACAATCAGCCCCAGCATTTT.

The chain uses TRBV5-1 and TRBJ2-7, with 8 bases matching TRBD1. This CDR3 region has 13 residues. J gave up 4 bases and V 1 base, and 1 base lay outside the gene matches. Germline assignment: CDR1 SGHRS and CDR2 YFSETQ. CDR3 sequence (DNA): TGCGCCAGCAGCTTGCAGGGGGCGTACGAGCAGTACTTC. It translates to CASSLQGAYEQYF. Combining the CDR3 with reference TRBV5-1 and TRBJ2-7 gives the whole variable domain KAGVTQTPRYLIKTRGQQVTLSCSPISGHRSVSWYQQTPGQGLQFLFEYFSETQRNKGNFPGRFSGRQFSNSRSEMNVSTLELGDSALYLCASSLQGAYEQYFGPGTRLTVT.

This clone was seen a single time. This sample also contains other DNA sequences that code for the same CDR3. The chain joins TRBV30 to TRBJ1-5; D not resolved. CDR1 is GTSNPN, CDR2 SVGIG, per germline (reference sequence). V gave up 2 bases and J gave up 1 base, with 6 bases separating them. The CDR3 has 13 amino acids. CDR3 sequence: CAWSLDSNQPQHF. DNA of the CDR3: TGTGCCTGGAGTCTGGACAGCAATCAGCCCCAGCATTTT.

V is TRBV10-3 and J is TRBJ2-2, with TRBD1 matching over 11 bases. With 3 bases clipped from V and 0 bases from J, the junction kept 6 bases outside the gene matches. This CDR3 spans 18 amino acids. CDR1 is ENHRY, CDR2 SYGVKD, per germline. Here the CDR3 DNA reads TGTGCCATCAGTGACCCGGACAGGGGGCCTTCGAACACCGGGGAGCTGTTTTTT. Its protein is CAISDPDRGPSNTGELFF.

Only one count was recorded for this clone. The J gene is TRBJ1-5, the V gene TRBV29-1; a possible D gene is TRBD1 (5 bases). CDR1 is SQVTM and CDR2 is ANQGSEA in the germline V gene. The V end was cut by 4 bases, the J end by 6 bases, with 13 bases between. The CDR3 is 13 amino acids. In DNA form, the CDR3 reads TGCAGCGTTGCTCAGGGACTGGCTCAGCCCCAGCATTTT. Protein: CSVAQGLAQPQHF.

Only a few counts were recorded for this clone. This chain connects TRBV29-1 to TRBJ2-5; D is unresolved. Trimming took 6 bases from V and 4 from J, leaving 9 bases between them. Germline V lookup: CDR1 SQVTM, CDR2 ANQGSEA. CDR3 length equals 11 residues. This CDR3 reads CSVNPGETQYF. In DNA, the CDR3 is TGCAGCGTGAACCCGGGAGAGACCCAGTACTTC. The entire variable domain, with the rest obtained from reference TRBV29-1 and TRBJ2-5, is as follows: SAVISQKPSRDICQRGTSLTIQCQVDSQVTMMFWYRQQPGQSLTLIATANQGSEATYESGFVIDKFPISRPNLTFSTLTVSNMSPEDSSIYLCSVNPGETQYFGPGTRLLVL.

This sequence joins TRBV7-9 and TRBJ2-5; the match to TRBD1 covers 8 bases. The CDR3 runs 14 residues. V dropped 5 bases and J dropped 4; count of bases not matched to a gene: 6. The germline gives CDR1 SEHNR, CDR2 FQNEAQ (reference sequence). The DNA for the CDR3 is TGTGCCAGCAGCACAACAGGGGGGCGAGAGACCCAGTACTTC. Protein product: CASSTTGGRETQYF.

The V gene is TRBV7-6, the J gene TRBJ1-4; tentatively, D is TRBD1 (5 bases). Germline lookup yields CDR1 SGHVS and CDR2 FNYEAQ. The CDR3 is 16 amino acids. V lost 1 base and J lost 0, with 9 bases in between. For the CDR3, the DNA is TGTGCCAGCAGCTTAGGGGGCTTAGCAACTAATGAAAAACTGTTTTTT. This gives the protein CASSLGGLATNEKLFF.

The CDR3 bases are TGTGCCAGCAGCTTAGCACAGACAGATACGCAGTATTTT. It is translated as CASSLAQTDTQYF. The V call is TRBV7-9, the J call TRBJ2-3; the D is unclear. Per the germline V gene, CDR1 is SEHNR and CDR2 is FQNEAQ (reference sequence). Trimming removed 0 bases from V and 3 bases from J, with 4 bases in between. This CDR3 contains 13 residues. The full variable domain, in which reference TRBV7-9 and TRBJ2-3 provide the parts outside the CDR3, is DTGVSQNPRHKITKRGQNVTFRCDPISEHNRLYWYRQTLGQGPEFLTYFQNEAQLEKSRLLSDRFSAERPKGSFSTLEIQRTEQGDSAMYLCASSLAQTDTQYFGPGTRLTVL.

This clone has more than one count but fewer than ten. The chain carries TRBV5-1 and TRBJ2-7; D unclear. CDR1 is SGHRS and CDR2 is YFSETQ in the germline V gene. V gave up 3 bases and J gave up 4 bases, with 11 bases separating them. The length of the CDR3 is 13 residues. CDR3 residues: CASSWSPAYEQYF. CDR3 nucleotide sequence: TGCGCCAGCAGCTGGTCCCCTGCGTACGAGCAGTACTTC.

This clone was observed a single time. The chain uses TRBV30 and TRBJ2-7; unclear D gene. Germline V gene lookup returns CDR1 GTSNPN and CDR2 SVGIG (reference sequence). V shed 2 bases and J shed 0 bases, with 5 bases lying between them. There are 12 residues in the CDR3. The CDR3 region is CAWSRSSYEQYF. In DNA, the CDR3 is TGTGCCTGGAGTCGTAGCTCCTACGAGCAGTACTTC.

This clone has more than one count but fewer than ten. The gene calls are TRBV7-2 and TRBJ1-5, with unresolved D. The CDR3 sequence is 13 residues long. The germline V and J ends were trimmed by 4 bases and 4 bases, with 8 bases remaining between them. In germline, CDR1 is SGHTA, CDR2 FQGNSA. The CDR3 is CASSWSKNQPQHF. CDR3 in DNA: TGTGCCAGCAGCTGGAGTAAAAATCAGCCCCAGCATTTT.

The gene calls are TRBV6-5 and TRBJ2-6; 7 nucleotides agree with TRBD1. Germline V gives CDR1 MNHEY, CDR2 SVGAGI. V lost 5 bases and J lost 2; bases outside the gene matches: 0. This CDR3 has 14 residues. The CDR3 DNA reads as TGTGCCAGCAGTAGGGGGCCTGGGGCCAACGTCCTGACTTTC. Translating gives CASSRGPGANVLTF.

The chain employs TRBV6-5 and TRBJ2-4; no reliable D call. V was trimmed by 5 bases and J by 6 bases, leaving 14 bases between them. There are 14 residues in the CDR3. Germline values: CDR1 MNHEY, CDR2 SVGAGI. The CDR3 reads CASSEGPAGNIQYF. The CDR3 region has the DNA TGTGCCAGCAGTGAAGGTCCTGCAGGAAACATTCAGTACTTC.

In this sample, this clone turned up a few times. V gene TRBV15 combines with J gene TRBJ2-3; no clear D gene. The CDR3 covers 15 residues. V was shortened by 0 bases and J by 0 bases, with 7 bases between the two germline ends. Germline V lookup: CDR1 LNHNV, CDR2 YYDKDF (reference sequence). The CDR3 region is CATSRDPLSTDTQYF. As DNA, the CDR3 is TGTGCCACCAGCAGAGATCCCCTGAGCACAGATACGCAGTATTTT.

This clone appeared once. J is TRBJ2-5 and V is TRBV5-6, with D unresolved. This CDR3 has 16 amino acids. The V end lost 0 bases, the J end lost 5 bases, and 17 bases lay between the germline ends. Germline CDR1 SGHDT, CDR2 YYEEEE. The CDR3 here is CASSLVLQSVGETQYF. The CDR3 nucleotides are TGTGCCAGCAGCTTGGTCCTCCAAAGCGTAGGGGAGACCCAGTACTTC. Filled out from reference TRBV5-6 and TRBJ2-5, the complete variable domain reads DAGVTQSPTHLIKTRGQQVTLRCSPKSGHDTVSWYQQALGQGPQFIFQYYEEEERQRGNFPDRFSGHQFPNYSSELNVNALLLGDSALYLCASSLVLQSVGETQYFGPGTRLLVL.

This clone was observed a handful of times. This chain joins TRBV29-1 and TRBJ1-2; 7 nucleotides match TRBD1. Trimming removed 7 bases from V and 2 bases from J; junction bases left unmatched: 4. CDR3 length: 12 residues. Per germline, CDR1 SQVTM and CDR2 ANQGSEA. The DNA of the CDR3 is TGCAGCGCCGGGGACAGCAACTATGGCTACACCTTC. Protein: CSAGDSNYGYTF.

The V and J genes are TRBV30 and TRBJ1-2; D might be TRBD1 (5 bases). The germline V and J ends were trimmed by 4 bases and 2 bases, with 11 bases remaining between them. Germline assignment: CDR1 GTSNPN and CDR2 SVGIG (reference sequence). This CDR3 contains 13 residues. CDR3 amino acids: CAWTGFINYGYTF. The DNA for the CDR3 is TGTGCCTGGACAGGGTTCATCAACTATGGCTACACCTTC.

This chain's CDR3 is CASSYSSLAEAFF. The DNA for the CDR3 is TGTGCCAGCAGTTACTCGTCCCTGGCGGAAGCTTTCTTT. The J gene is TRBJ1-1, the V gene TRBV6-5, with D unresolved. V dropped 0 bases and J dropped 8 bases, with 10 bases sitting between them. This CDR3 is 13 amino acids long. Germline CDR1 and CDR2: MNHEY and SVGAGI.

The chain employs TRBV7-3 and TRBJ2-3; 12 bases are shared with TRBD2. With 5 bases clipped from V and 3 bases from J, the junction kept 6 bases outside the gene matches. The CDR3 spans 16 residues. Germline CDR1 SGHTA, CDR2 FQGTGA. The CDR3 region has the DNA TGTGCCAGCAGCCCGCTAGCGGGGGGGCCGACAGATACGCAGTATTTT. As protein: CASSPLAGGPTDTQYF.

The rearrangement uses TRBV29-1 and TRBJ1-3; possibly TRBD1 for D (5 bases). V lost 6 bases, J lost 0 bases, and 6 bases lay in between. This CDR3 comprises 12 residues. CDR1 and CDR2 (germline): SQVTM, ANQGSEA. Written as DNA, the CDR3 is TGCAGCGTCGGACACTCTGGAAACACCATATATTTT. Protein: CSVGHSGNTIYF. Based on the CDR3 plus reference TRBV29-1 and TRBJ1-3, the full variable domain is SAVISQKPSRDICQRGTSLTIQCQVDSQVTMMFWYRQQPGQSLTLIATANQGSEATYESGFVIDKFPISRPNLTFSTLTVSNMSPEDSSIYLCSVGHSGNTIYFGEGSWLTVV.